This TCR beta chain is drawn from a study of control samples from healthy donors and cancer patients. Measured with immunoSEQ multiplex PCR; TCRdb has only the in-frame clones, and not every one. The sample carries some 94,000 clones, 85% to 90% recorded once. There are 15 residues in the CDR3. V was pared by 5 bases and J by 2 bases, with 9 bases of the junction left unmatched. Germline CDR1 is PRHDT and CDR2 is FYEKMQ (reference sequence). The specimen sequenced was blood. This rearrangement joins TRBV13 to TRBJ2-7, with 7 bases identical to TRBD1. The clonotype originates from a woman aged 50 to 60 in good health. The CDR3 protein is CASSQEGQTPYEQYF. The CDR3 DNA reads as TGTGCCAGCAGCCAAGAGGGACAGACGCCCTACGAGCAGTACTTC.